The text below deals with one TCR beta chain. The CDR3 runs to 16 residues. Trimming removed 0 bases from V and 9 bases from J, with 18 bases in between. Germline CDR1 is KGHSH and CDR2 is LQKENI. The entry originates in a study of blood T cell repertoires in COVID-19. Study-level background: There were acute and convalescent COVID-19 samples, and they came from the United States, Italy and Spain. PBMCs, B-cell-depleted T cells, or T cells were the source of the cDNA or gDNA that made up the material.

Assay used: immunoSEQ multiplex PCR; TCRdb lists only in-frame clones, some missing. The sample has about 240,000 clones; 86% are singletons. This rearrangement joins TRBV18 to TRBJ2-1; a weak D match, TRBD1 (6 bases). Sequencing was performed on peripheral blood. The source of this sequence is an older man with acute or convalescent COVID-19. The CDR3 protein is CASSPPNRDVTGEQFF. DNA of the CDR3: TGTGCCAGCTCACCACCGAACAGGGACGTTACCGGTGAGCAGTTCTTC.